What follows is one TCR beta chain and its context. Data came from immunoSEQ multiplex PCR; TCRdb stores just in-frame clones and leaves some out. The sample contains 360,000 or so clones, nearly 90% of which appear only once. Cohorts were based on clinical histories the participants reported. The CDR3 has 14 amino acids. Germline V gene data show CDR1 as SGHDN and CDR2 as FVKESK. The V end was cut by 1 base, the J end by 4 bases, with 8 bases between. This sample was taken from a study of blood T cell repertoires in COVID-19. Study overall: The United States, Italy and Spain supplied acute and convalescent COVID-19 samples. The cDNA or gDNA used as material had been derived from T cells, B-cell-depleted T cells, or PBMCs.

The chain is built from TRBV14 and TRBJ1-3; D not certain. The receptor was isolated from a woman in her 30s who had recovered from COVID-19. The sequenced material came from PBMCs or T cells enriched from blood (not recorded which). Here the CDR3 reads CASSQGAGGNTIYF. CDR3 bases: TGTGCCAGCAGCCAAGGTGCAGGAGGAAACACCATATATTTT.